This T cell receptor beta chain was sequenced during a study of regulatory T cells (dated by TCRdb to the late 2010s). With regard to the full study: The study compared T-cell receptor beta repertoires of sorted regulatory, conventional CD4+ and CD8+ T cells in CD3G-deficient patients with those in healthy controls. Results and caveats for the whole study, not just this receptor: Conventional CD4+ T cells from CD3G-deficient patients were enriched for hydrophobic residues at CDR3 positions 6 and 7, suggesting more self-reactive specificities. In patients, repertoires had restricted unique TRB V-J pairs and skewed V and J gene usage, with regulatory T cells showing the most marked changes.

Evidence of autoimmunity was found in all CD3G-deficient patients, and more severe autoimmunity was observed in two of the patients. At the time of testing, the patients were between 2 and 39 years old, and their CD4+ and CD8+ T cells had reduced naive proportions and increased memory proportions. CD4+ cells were FACS-sorted into CD25-high CD127-low regulatory T cells and CD25-low CD127-high conventional CD4+ T cells. About six individuals with CD3G deficiency were included in the patient group. An international network of physicians spanning the United States, Europe and Asia provided the patient samples and clinical data. Peripheral blood mononuclear cells were isolated by Ficoll density separation. In the case of this clone: What antigen it recognizes has not been identified. Per-nucleotide qualities are absent, and no much larger clonotype sits a single base away.

In the multiplex PCR, 52 forward TRBV primers and 13 reverse TRBJ primers were used, and assay-based and computational corrections were applied for amplification bias. Rearranged TRB loci were amplified from genomic DNA by multiplex PCR within the immunoSEQ assay. TRB amplicons were sequenced using an Illumina HiSeq platform. The source study handled its data this way. Raw sequences were error-filtered and aligned to reference gene sequences by custom algorithms, then analyzed with the immunoSEQ online tools. Frequencies of productive and nonproductive TRB rearrangements were evaluated among both unique and total sequences. For TRB CDR3 positions 6 and 7, hydrophobicity together with amino acid composition served as the basis for assessing self-reactivity potential. Groups were compared by t tests, Mann-Whitney tests or two-way ANOVA performed in Prism software. TCRdb holds this immuneACCESS table with in-frame rearrangements only. Some clones are missing; in checked studies, unresolved V genes explain under half, and the rest has no known cause. V and J calls and clone size follow that table, whereas D and trimming were derived from the DNA. Across this sample there are roughly 32,000 clones, with around 91% seen only once. The ten largest clones capture 2% to 3% of the sample.

Sequencing was performed on conventional CD4+ T cells sorted from blood. The receptor was isolated from a person aged 18 to 29 with CD3G deficiency.

The nucleotide sequence is given as TGTGCCAGCAGCAAAGACGGGGGCGGAAACACCATATATTTT. Translated, this is CASSKDGGGNTIYF. The rearrangement combines TRBV7-9 with TRBJ1-3; D gene: possibly TRBD1, on 6 matching bases. The germline V gene (reference sequence) yields SEHNR for CDR1 and FQNEAQ for CDR2. The CDR3 numbers 14 residues from cysteine through phenylalanine. The retained sequence is limited to the CDR3, 42 bases, with the frame set at the first base. V gives up 5 bases and J gives up 4 bases, and the segment between their germline ends measures 12 bases.